A single T cell receptor beta chain is shown here with its context. Its antigen is undetermined. The CDR3 has 14 amino acids. Germline CDR1 reads MDHEN; CDR2 reads SYDVKM. The V end lost 5 bases, the J end lost 0 bases, and 8 bases lay between the germline ends. The record originates from a study of cytomegalovirus exposure and HLA in healthy donors. Overall study context: Earlier findings included about 120 million unique TCR beta sequences obtained from about 179 million T cells.

Study-level points and caveats: DRB1 had the most TCR associations and HLA-C the fewest, a later analysis found, with rates varying by HLA locus. The authors later found HLA-associated TCR beta chains more clonally expanded than equally common others.

Vbeta (60) and Jbeta (13) primers were used in the PCR. Clones were sequenced by immunoSEQ multiplex PCR, and TCRdb holds only the in-frame ones, with some missing. This table holds 25,000 to 35,000 clones, 85% to 90% found once. Sequencing was performed on PBMCs. The TCR was taken from a boy aged 5-17 years in good health and CMV-seronegative. This rearrangement joins TRBV28 to TRBJ1-3; D unclear. The CDR3 is CASSPRSSGNTIYF. CDR3 sequence (DNA): TGTGCCAGCAGTCCTCGGAGCTCTGGAAACACCATATATTTT.